The clone carrying this TCR beta chain showed up just a few times. Diagnoses were made from clinical symptoms, serum measures (thyroxine and TRAb), thyroid ultrasound and orbital computed tomography. Using RNA transcripts as the source, TCR beta CDR3 regions were amplified. The study used the HTBI primer set for a first-round RT-PCR of the TCR CDR3. A single record per CDR3 protein comes from TCRdb applying MiXCR to the multiplex PCR reads. The data contain over 350,000 distinct CDR3 sequences, 14% to 15% of them seen just once; the ten biggest clones take up about 13%. This sample is part of a study of T cells in Graves' hyperthyroidism and ophthalmopathy. This CDR3 is 16 amino acids long. Germline V gives CDR1 KGHSH, CDR2 LQKENI. With 2 bases removed from V and 0 bases from J, the gap between germline ends came to 13 bases.

This rearrangement joins TRBV18 to TRBJ1-1, with D tentatively TRBD1 (5 bases). The material sequenced was blood. The origin of this receptor is a man aged 18 to 35 with Graves' ophthalmopathy. The CDR3 DNA follows: TGTGCCAGCTCACCAGGGTTGAGGGGTATGAACACTGAAGCTTTCTTT. As protein: CASSPGLRGMNTEAFF.